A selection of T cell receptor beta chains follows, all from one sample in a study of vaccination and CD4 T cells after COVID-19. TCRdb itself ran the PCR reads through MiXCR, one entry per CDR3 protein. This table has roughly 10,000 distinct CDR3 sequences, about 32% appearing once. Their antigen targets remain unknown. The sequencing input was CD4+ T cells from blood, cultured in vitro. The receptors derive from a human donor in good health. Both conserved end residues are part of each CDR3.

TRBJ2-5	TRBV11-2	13	CASSLGVWETQYF
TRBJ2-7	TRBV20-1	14	CSARDYIDRYEQYF
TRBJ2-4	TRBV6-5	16	CASSYSPGTDKNIQYF
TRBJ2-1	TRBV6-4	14	CASRLARLFDEQFF
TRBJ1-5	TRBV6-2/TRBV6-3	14	CASSYPTGFQPQHF
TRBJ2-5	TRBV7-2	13	CASSFGLGETQYF
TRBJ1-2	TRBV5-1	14	CASSWGGAGYGYTF
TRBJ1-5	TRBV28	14	CASSFHGAVQPQHF
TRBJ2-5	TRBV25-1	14	CASSEFAVQETQYF
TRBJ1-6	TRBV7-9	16	CASLGGMSSYNSPLHF
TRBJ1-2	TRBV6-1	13	CASRSDKNYGYTF
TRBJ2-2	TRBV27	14	CASRHPDWRGELFF
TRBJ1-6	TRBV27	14	CASMDRSYNSPLHF
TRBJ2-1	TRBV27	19	CASSPHLTSGRNSYNEQFF
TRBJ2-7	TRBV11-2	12	CASSLSVHEQYF
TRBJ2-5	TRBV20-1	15	CSARERAEKGETQYF
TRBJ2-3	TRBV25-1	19	CASSESRVGRGGRVYTQYF
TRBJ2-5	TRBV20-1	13	CSASGRGLETQYF
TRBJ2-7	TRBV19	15	CASSIAPVDLYEQYF
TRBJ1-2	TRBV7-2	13	CASSPRTSYGYTF
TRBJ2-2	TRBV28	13	CASSLKFRVGLFF
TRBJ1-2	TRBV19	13	CASSMGQGYGYTF